This T cell receptor (beta chain) originates from a study of blood T cell repertoires in COVID-19. Study at large: Sample material is recorded as cDNA or gDNA derived from T cells, B-cell-depleted T cells, or PBMCs.

During active infection, Seattle patients enrolled and were then monitored through disease. The CDR3 loop spans 16 amino acids. The V gene's germline CDR1 is SGHRS and CDR2 YFSETQ. The V end lost 0 bases, the J end lost 0 bases, and 10 bases lay between the germline ends. Using immunoSEQ multiplex PCR, the repertoire was profiled, and TCRdb retains in-frame clones only, with some absent. The top ten clones hold about 16% of a sample with some 90,000 clones, approximately 90% of them seen once. The chain combines TRBV5-1 with TRBJ2-1; D might be TRBD2 (6 bases). Sequenced material: peripheral blood. The receptor was isolated from a woman aged 55 to 70 with COVID-19, enrolled during active disease. Here the CDR3 DNA reads TGCGCCAGCAGCTTGGCGGGGACTCCCTCCTACAATGAGCAGTTCTTC. This encodes CASSLAGTPSYNEQFF. The whole variable domain, remainder taken from reference TRBV5-1 and TRBJ2-1, is KAGVTQTPRYLIKTRGQQVTLSCSPISGHRSVSWYQQTPGQGLQFLFEYFSETQRNKGNFPGRFSGRQFSNSRSEMNVSTLELGDSALYLCASSLAGTPSYNEQFFGPGTRLTVL.